Below are 27 T cell receptor beta chains sequenced from a single sample in a study of blood T cell repertoires in COVID-19. Here immunoSEQ multiplex PCR was the method, and the copy in TCRdb shows in-frame clones only, minus some. The table shows 250,000 to 350,000 clones, with 65% to 85% occurring only once. The sample consisted of peripheral blood. These receptors came from a human donor with COVID-19, enrolled during active disease. The donor label of this sample is uncertain.

V gene TRBV7-2 combines with J gene TRBJ2-1; 8 nucleotides align to TRBD2. CDR1 and CDR2 (germline): SGHTA, FQGNSA. Trimming at V came to 5 bases and at J to 3 bases, leaving 9 bases not matched to a gene. The CDR3 length is 16 residues. The CDR3 spells CASSLGGLAGYNEQFF. The CDR3 nucleotides read TGTGCCAGCAGCCTCGGTGGGCTAGCGGGCTACAATGAGCAGTTCTTC. The entire variable domain, with the rest obtained from reference TRBV7-2 and TRBJ2-1, is as follows: GAGVSQSPSNKVTEKGKDVELRCDPISGHTALYWYRQSLGQGLEFLIYFQGNSAPDKSGLPSDRFSAERTGGSVSTLTIQRTQQEDSAVYLCASSLGGLAGYNEQFFGPGTRLTVL.

The chain recombines TRBV9 with TRBJ1-6, with 7 bases matching TRBD1. Germline V gene data show CDR1 as SGDLS and CDR2 as YYNGEE. The length of the CDR3 is 16 residues. J lost 7 bases, V lost 4 bases, and 11 bases had no gene match. CDR3 amino acids: CASSRRDQQGNSPLHF. The CDR3 DNA sequence: TGTGCCAGCAGCAGGCGGGACCAACAGGGGAATTCACCCCTCCACTTT.

Regarding this clone: At the DNA level, this CDR3 is encoded by other sequences in the same sample as well. The chain combines TRBV9 with TRBJ2-5; 11 bases align to TRBD2. This CDR3 is 15 amino acids long. Germline trimming cut 0 bases from V and 2 bases from J; bases unmatched to any gene: 0. Germline lookup yields CDR1 SGDLS and CDR2 YYNGEE. The CDR3 bases are TGTGCCAGCAGCGTAGGGACTAGCGGGCAAGAGACCCAGTACTTC. Its translation: CASSVGTSGQETQYF.

The CDR3 is CASSVAGTGADTQYF. CDR3 in DNA: TGTGCCAGCAGCGTAGCCGGGACAGGAGCAGATACGCAGTATTTT. The chain links TRBV9 to TRBJ2-3; the match to TRBD1 covers 8 bases. The V gene end was trimmed by 0 bases and the J gene end by 4 bases; junction bases not matched to a gene: 4. The CDR3 is 15 residues long. The germline V gene has CDR1 SGDLS and CDR2 YYNGEE.

The V and J genes are TRBV5-1 and TRBJ2-1; TRBD2 agrees at 10 bases. Germline V gene lookup returns CDR1 SGHRS and CDR2 YFSETQ. This CDR3 is 15 amino acids long. V lost 1 base to trimming and J lost 8 bases; unmatched junction nucleotides: 6. The CDR3 sequence is CASSLTSGISDEQFF. The CDR3 DNA is TGCGCCAGCAGCTTGACTAGCGGGATTAGCGATGAGCAGTTCTTC.

The V and J genes are TRBV12-3 or TRBV12-4 and TRBJ2-5; no reliable D call. CDR3 size: 13 residues. V lost 5 bases, J lost 4 bases, and 11 bases lay in between. This CDR3 reads CASSGGLSETQYF. The CDR3 DNA follows: TGTGCCAGCAGTGGTGGTCTATCAGAGACCCAGTACTTC.

The chain couples TRBV5-1 to TRBJ2-7; 12 bases fit TRBD2. The CDR3 is 16 amino acids. Trimming cost V 4 bases and J 0 bases; bases outside gene matches: 5. CDR1 is SGHRS and CDR2 is YFSETQ in the germline V gene. This chain's CDR3 is CASSPRTSGASYEQYF. In DNA form, the CDR3 reads TGCGCCAGCAGCCCTAGGACTAGCGGGGCCTCCTACGAGCAGTACTTC.

The chain is built from TRBV4-1 and TRBJ1-2, with D tentatively TRBD1 (5 bases). In germline, CDR1 is MGHRA, CDR2 YSYEKL. V shed 0 bases and J shed 5 bases, with 13 bases lying between them. The CDR3 sequence is 15 residues long. CDR3 region: CASSQDGRGGYGYTF. CDR3 coding DNA: TGCGCCAGCAGCCAAGATGGGAGGGGTGGGTATGGCTACACCTTC.

The table lists this clone with a few counts. CDR3: CAISPTEGLRSTEAFF. CDR3 in DNA: TGTGCCATCAGCCCTACGGAGGGGCTGCGCTCCACTGAAGCTTTCTTT. The V and J genes are TRBV10-3 and TRBJ1-1; D possibly corresponds to TRBD1 (5 bases). In germline, CDR1 is ENHRY, CDR2 SYGVKD. CDR3 length equals 16 residues. Trimming left V 6 bases short and J 4 bases short, with 21 bases between.

This clone is a singleton in its sample. The chain recombines TRBV27 with TRBJ1-5, with 8 bases aligning to TRBD1. The CDR3 runs to 16 residues. Germline values: CDR1 MNHEY, CDR2 SMNVEV (reference sequence). The V gene end was trimmed by 6 bases and the J gene end by 0 bases; junction bases not matched to a gene: 7. The CDR3 DNA follows: TGTGCCAGCAGGCGGACAGGGACCCTTAGCAATCAGCCCCAGCATTTT. Its translation: CASRRTGTLSNQPQHF.

The chain employs TRBV19 and TRBJ1-3, with D unresolved. The V end lost 7 bases, the J end lost 4 bases, and 23 bases lay between the germline ends. Germline CDR1 and CDR2: LNHDA and SQIVND (reference sequence). The CDR3 consists of 17 residues. The CDR3 DNA sequence: TGTGCCAGTACCATCACTTGGAGCCAGAGCCCAGGAAACACCATATATTTT. It translates to CASTITWSQSPGNTIYF.

The rearrangement joins TRBV9 to TRBJ2-6; weak D call: TRBD1 (6 bases). Germline V gene lookup returns CDR1 SGDLS and CDR2 YYNGEE. The length of the CDR3 is 19 residues. V lost 0 bases to trimming and J lost 0 bases, with 16 bases between them. The CDR3 protein is CASSVEEGQSYSGANVLTF. CDR3 sequence (DNA): TGTGCCAGCAGCGTAGAGGAAGGACAGAGTTACTCTGGGGCCAACGTCCTGACTTTC.

The chain joins TRBV3-1 (or the pseudogene TRBV3-2) to TRBJ2-3; TRBD2 agrees at 14 bases. J gave up 4 bases and V 4 bases, and 1 base lay outside the gene matches. CDR1 LGHDT and CDR2 YNNKEL come from the germline V gene (reference sequence). The CDR3 loop spans 15 amino acids. The CDR3 DNA follows: TGTGCCAGCAGCCGACTAGCGGGAGGGGCAGATACGCAGTATTTT. It yields the protein CASSRLAGGADTQYF.

The sample holds many counts of this clone. J is TRBJ2-7 and V is TRBV19, with D possibly TRBD2 on 7 matching bases. The germline gives CDR1 LNHDA, CDR2 SQIVND (reference sequence). CDR3 length: 15 residues. With 5 bases removed from V and 4 bases from J, the gap between germline ends came to 18 bases. Here the CDR3 DNA reads TGTGCCAGTAGTCTTTTTGTCGGGGGGCGATACGAGCAGTACTTC. The encoded protein is CASSLFVGGRYEQYF.

The chain has TRBV18 and TRBJ2-4; 9 bases line up with TRBD2. Unmatched junction bases numbered 3, after V lost 2 bases and J lost 7 bases. The germline V gene has CDR1 KGHSH and CDR2 LQKENI. This CDR3 is built from 14 residues. CDR3 loop: CASSPTREGNIQYF. CDR3 in DNA: TGTGCCAGCTCACCAACGCGGGAGGGGAACATTCAGTACTTC.

The rearrangement uses TRBV6-2 or TRBV6-3 and TRBJ1-1; D is undetermined. V lost 3 bases and J lost 4, with 12 bases in between. The CDR3 has 14 amino acids. CDR1 and CDR2 from the germline V gene are MNHEY and SVGEGT. The CDR3 nucleotides are TGTGCCAGCAGTTATGGGGAGGTGGTCACTGAAGCTTTCTTT. It is translated as CASSYGEVVTEAFF.

In this sample, this clone turned up a few times. The V call is TRBV7-3, the J call TRBJ2-1; 11 bases map to TRBD2. The germline V gene has CDR1 SGHTA and CDR2 FQGTGA. The V gene end was trimmed by 5 bases and the J gene end by 7 bases; junction bases not matched to a gene: 4. This CDR3 has 14 residues. DNA of the CDR3: TGTGCCAGCAGCCCGGGACTAGCGGTGAATGAGCAGTTCTTC. It is translated as CASSPGLAVNEQFF. Using reference TRBV7-3 and TRBJ2-1 for the parts outside the CDR3, the full variable domain is GAGVSQTPSNKVTEKGKYVELRCDPISGHTALYWYRQSLGQGPEFLIYFQGTGAADDSGLPNDRFFAVRPEGSVSTLKIQRTERGDSAVYLCASSPGLAVNEQFFGPGTRLTVL.

The chain combines TRBV7-3 with TRBJ1-2; weak D call: TRBD1 (6 bases). The CDR3 spans 12 residues. CDR1 SGHTA and CDR2 FQGTGA come from the germline V gene. The germline V and J ends were trimmed by 11 bases and 2 bases, with 12 bases remaining between them. CDR3 loop: CAGGGANYGYTF. The CDR3 DNA sequence: TGTGCCGGTGGGGGGGCAAACTATGGCTACACCTTC.

The gene calls are TRBV28 and TRBJ2-1, with 8 positions matching TRBD1. CDR3 length: 14 residues. J lost 7 bases, V lost 4 bases, and 6 bases had no gene match. Looked up from germline, CDR1 is MDHEN and CDR2 is SYDVKM. Written as DNA, the CDR3 is TGTGCCAGCAGTTCCCGGACAGGGCAGAATGAGCAGTTCTTC. Translating it yields CASSSRTGQNEQFF.

The V and J genes are TRBV30 and TRBJ2-7; 7 bases are a match to TRBD1. V lost 4 bases, J lost 3 bases, and 9 bases stayed unmatched. The CDR3 totals 14 residues. Per germline, CDR1 GTSNPN and CDR2 SVGIG (reference sequence). This chain's CDR3 is CAWNSGQVLYEQYF. The CDR3 DNA is TGTGCCTGGAACTCCGGACAGGTCCTCTACGAGCAGTACTTC.

The chain is built from TRBV6-5 and TRBJ1-5; no definite D call. V was pared by 6 bases and J by 2 bases, with 11 bases between. This CDR3 has 14 amino acids. The germline V gene encodes CDR1 MNHEY and CDR2 SVGAGI. CDR3 nucleotide sequence: TGTGCCAGCAGACCTGGAGGACGCAATCAGCCCCAGCATTTT. Protein product: CASRPGGRNQPQHF.

CDR3 coding DNA: TGTGCCAGCAGTTTACAAACCCCGGGACAATACGAGCAGTACTTC. This gives the protein CASSLQTPGQYEQYF. The rearrangement uses TRBV28 and TRBJ2-7; the D gene is possibly TRBD1 (6 bases). Germline V gene sequence: CDR1 MDHEN, CDR2 SYDVKM. The CDR3 extends over 15 amino acids. The V end was cut by 2 bases, the J end by 4 bases, with 15 bases between.

The chain uses TRBV7-3 and TRBJ1-1, with D perhaps TRBD1 (6 bases). From germline, CDR1 is SGHTA and CDR2 FQGTGA. Between the trimmed V and J ends, which lost 5 bases and 5 bases, there was a span of 15 bases. The CDR3 runs 14 residues. The CDR3 protein is CASSISGRGTEAFF. CDR3 sequence (DNA): TGTGCCAGCAGCATATCCGGGAGGGGGACTGAAGCTTTCTTT. Complete variable domain (other parts from reference TRBV7-3 and TRBJ1-1): GAGVSQTPSNKVTEKGKYVELRCDPISGHTALYWYRQSLGQGPEFLIYFQGTGAADDSGLPNDRFFAVRPEGSVSTLKIQRTERGDSAVYLCASSISGRGTEAFFGQGTRLTVV.

This rearrangement joins TRBV27 to TRBJ2-7, with D maybe TRBD1 (5 bases). This CDR3 contains 13 residues. V lost 5 bases and J 3 bases, leaving 11 bases between the germline ends. CDR1 is MNHEY and CDR2 is SMNVEV in the germline V gene (reference sequence). The CDR3 is CASSQDGHYEQYF. In DNA, the CDR3 is TGTGCCAGCAGTCAAGACGGACACTACGAGCAGTACTTC.

This clone appeared once. The chain uses TRBV9 and TRBJ2-1, with 10 bases identical to TRBD2. After removal of 4 bases from V and 12 bases from J, the junction contained 4 bases not matched to a gene. CDR1 and CDR2 from the germline V gene are SGDLS and YYNGEE. The CDR3 spans 12 residues. CDR3 nucleotides: TGTGCCAGCAGCTCGATAGCGGGGGGGCAGTTCTTC. Amino acid sequence: CASSSIAGGQFF.

The chain couples TRBV6-5 to TRBJ1-1; perhaps TRBD1 as D (6 bases). The CDR3 is made up of 15 amino acids. Germline-derived CDR1 and CDR2 are MNHEY and SVGAGI. The V end lost 6 bases, the J end lost 1 base, and 15 bases lay between the germline ends. The CDR3: CASRRGGGANTEAFF. The CDR3 DNA is TGTGCCAGCAGGAGGGGTGGGGGCGCGAACACTGAAGCTTTCTTT.

This chain connects TRBV10-3 to TRBJ2-2; 10 bases are a match to TRBD2. There are 17 residues in the CDR3. After removal of 0 bases from V and 5 bases from J, the junction contained 6 bases not matched to a gene. The germline CDR1 and CDR2 sequences are ENHRY and SYGVKD. In DNA, the CDR3 is TGTGCCATCAGTGAGTCGTCTAGCGGGAGAGGTACCGGGGAGCTGTTTTTT. Amino acid sequence: CAISESSSGRGTGELFF.